The T cell receptor (beta chain) described here comes from a study of T cells after yellow fever vaccination. TCRdb recomputed calls from the 5' RACE reads with MiXCR, one row per CDR3 protein. Of some 670,000 distinct CDR3 sequences in the sample, 12% were seen once. This clonotype was seen only a few times. V shed 5 bases and J shed 4 bases, with 9 bases lying between them. This CDR3 contains 12 residues. This chain links TRBV12-3 or TRBV12-4 with TRBJ2-7; D unresolved. The sequencing used PBMCs, collected on the day of the yellow fever booster vaccination. This receptor was obtained from a man aged 30 to 45 who received the YFV17D yellow fever vaccine. The CDR3 protein is CASSTPEYEQYF. The CDR3 DNA reads as TGTGCCAGCAGTACCCCGGAGTACGAGCAGTACTTC.